Shown below are 21 T cell receptor beta chains from a single sample sequenced in a study of OX40 agonist ivuxolimab in advanced cancers. TCRdb keeps only in-frame clones here, not all; method: immunoSEQ multiplex PCR. The sample records approximately 44,000 clones, 75% to 90% being singletons. Material: CD4+ or CD8+ T cells sorted from blood, obtained in a trial of the OX40 agonist ivuxolimab. These TCRs come from an adult with an advanced solid tumor such as melanoma, head and neck, liver or kidney cancer.

This clone was counted between two and nine times. The chain joins TRBV4-1 to TRBJ2-1; D unresolved. The CDR3 length is 16 residues. Trimming removed 0 bases at V and 8 bases at J, with 17 bases between. Looked up from germline, CDR1 is MGHRA and CDR2 is YSYEKL. In DNA form, the CDR3 reads TGCGCCAGCAGCCAAGAAAAGGGTCGACAATTCGATGAGCAGTTCTTC. This translates into CASSQEKGRQFDEQFF.

This clone has more than one count but fewer than ten. CDR3 sequence (DNA): TGCGCCAGCAGCTTGTTGGGGGCCGGGGAGCTGTTTTTT. Protein product: CASSLLGAGELFF. The chain employs TRBV5-1 and TRBJ2-2, with D perhaps assigned TRBD1 or TRBD2 (5 bases each). CDR1 SGHRS and CDR2 YFSETQ come from the germline V gene. V shed 1 base and J shed 6 bases, with 7 bases lying between them. The CDR3 runs 13 residues.

This rearrangement joins TRBV10-3 to TRBJ1-2; D is uncertain. Per germline, CDR1 ENHRY and CDR2 SYGVKD. With 6 bases removed from V and 8 bases from J, the gap between germline ends came to 10 bases. The CDR3 is 11 amino acids. CDR3 coding DNA: TGTGCCATCAGGGCGGATGGGGGCTACACCTTC. Its translation is CAIRADGGYTF.

This clone was seen a handful of times. The rearrangement joins TRBV2 to TRBJ1-1; D gene uncertain. Deletions cut 1 base from V and 4 bases from J, with 7 bases between. The CDR3 is 13 residues long. The germline V gene encodes CDR1 SNHLY and CDR2 FYNNEI. In nucleotides, the CDR3 is TGTGCCAGCAGTGAAGGGTTGGGCACTGAAGCTTTCTTT. It yields the protein CASSEGLGTEAFF.

This chain links TRBV19 with TRBJ1-5, with 9 nucleotides matching TRBD1. This CDR3 has 16 amino acids. V gave up 3 bases and J gave up 4 bases; unmatched junction bases: 7. From germline, CDR1 is LNHDA and CDR2 SQIVND (reference sequence). The CDR3 reads CASSMLRGQGNQPQHF. CDR3 nucleotides: TGTGCCAGTAGTATGCTAAGGGGACAGGGTAATCAGCCCCAGCATTTT.

This clone appeared a single time. The chain couples TRBV30 to TRBJ2-7; TRBD2 agrees at 15 bases. This CDR3 is built from 16 residues. The ends lost 1 base at V and 3 bases at J; junction bases unmatched: 4. Germline-derived CDR1 and CDR2 are GTSNPN and SVGIG (reference sequence). The CDR3 spells CAWSGGLAGGVYEQYF. In DNA form, the CDR3 reads TGTGCCTGGAGTGGGGGACTAGCGGGAGGTGTCTACGAGCAGTACTTC.

This clone was seen only a few times. CDR3 nucleotides: TGTGCCAGCAGCTTAGAGGGACGGCTCAATGAGCAGTTCTTC. Its translation: CASSLEGRLNEQFF. The rearrangement uses TRBV11-3 and TRBJ2-1; D might be TRBD1 or TRBD2, each matching 5 bases. CDR1 is SGHNT, CDR2 YENEEA, per germline. V lost 0 bases to trimming and J lost 6 bases, with 9 bases between them. The CDR3 sequence is 14 residues long.

The gene calls are TRBV11-3 and TRBJ1-5, with D unresolved. Germline assignment: CDR1 SGHNT and CDR2 YENEEA. Between the trimmed V and J ends, which lost 1 base and 6 bases, there was a span of 13 bases. The CDR3 runs to 15 residues. In DNA, the CDR3 is TGTGCCAGCAGCTTAGGTTTGAACGAGGGTCAGCCCCAGCATTTT. Translating gives CASSLGLNEGQPQHF.

The chain recombines TRBV28 with TRBJ2-7; D is possibly TRBD2 (6 bases). Germline V gene sequence: CDR1 MDHEN, CDR2 SYDVKM. The CDR3 runs 14 residues. The V end was cut by 5 bases, the J end by 0 bases, with 11 bases between. As DNA, the CDR3 is TGTGCCAGCAGTGGAGGGGCGCCCTCCTACGAGCAGTACTTC. It is translated as CASSGGAPSYEQYF.

The chain carries TRBV7-8 and TRBJ1-2, with 8 bases fitting TRBD1. Germline-derived CDR1 and CDR2 are SGHVS and FQNEAQ. V lost 1 base to trimming and J lost 7 bases; unmatched junction nucleotides: 11. CDR3 length equals 16 residues. The CDR3 DNA follows: TGTGCCAGCAGCTTAGGTCTTCAGGGGGCGCTCGGTGGCTACACCTTC. This translates into CASSLGLQGALGGYTF.

V and J are TRBV7-2 and TRBJ2-1; the D gene could be TRBD1 or TRBD2 (5 bases each). Trimming left V 4 bases short and J 10 bases short, with 14 bases between. The length of the CDR3 is 13 residues. Looked up from germline, CDR1 is SGHTA and CDR2 is FQGNSA. The DNA for the CDR3 is TGTGCCAGCAGCTCGTGGGTCGGGGCAGAGCAGTTCTTC. It codes for CASSSWVGAEQFF.

This chain uses TRBV27 with TRBJ1-2; TRBD1 agrees at 9 bases. Trimming took 4 bases from V and 8 from J; bases not matched to a gene: 8. Germline CDR1 MNHEY, CDR2 SMNVEV (reference sequence). The CDR3 is 14 residues long. CDR3 sequence (DNA): TGTGCCAGCAGTTCCCGAACAGGGGGCGGCGGCTACACCTTC. This gives the protein CASSSRTGGGGYTF.

The J gene is TRBJ2-7, the V gene TRBV4-1, with D uncertain. This CDR3 spans 14 amino acids. V lost 1 base and J lost 3, with 10 bases in between. Germline CDR1 and CDR2: MGHRA and YSYEKL. The CDR3 sequence is CASSQGAGIYEQYF. DNA for the CDR3: TGCGCCAGCAGCCAAGGGGCAGGAATCTACGAGCAGTACTTC.

This clone was counted once. The gene calls are TRBV7-8 and TRBJ2-7, with TRBD2 as a possible D gene (5 bases). The CDR3 is 16 amino acids. Deletions cut 5 bases from V and 3 bases from J, with 20 bases between. The germline V gene encodes CDR1 SGHVS and CDR2 FQNEAQ. CDR3 coding DNA: TGTGCCAGCAGCCTCCTGGCGCGGGCTTGGGGCTACGAGCAGTACTTC. It specifies CASSLLARAWGYEQYF.

This clone turned up a few times. V is TRBV11-3 and J is TRBJ2-5, with 8 bases fitting TRBD1. V gave up 3 bases and J gave up 7 bases; unmatched junction bases: 7. The length of the CDR3 is 14 residues. Germline V gene lookup returns CDR1 SGHNT and CDR2 YENEEA. As DNA, the CDR3 is TGTGCCAGCAGCTTTCAGGGGGCCTTGGGGACCCAGTACTTC. Its protein is CASSFQGALGTQYF.

The chain has TRBV30 and TRBJ1-6; TRBD1 matches 9 bases. The ends lost 5 bases at V and 6 bases at J; junction bases unmatched: 8. Germline V gene sequence: CDR1 GTSNPN, CDR2 SVGIG (reference sequence). CDR3 size: 15 residues. CDR3 loop: CAWEDRGVPNSPLHF. CDR3 DNA: TGTGCCTGGGAGGACAGGGGCGTTCCTAATTCACCCCTCCACTTT.

This chain uses TRBV7-3 with TRBJ1-3; D might be TRBD1 (6 bases). The V gene's germline CDR1 is SGHTA and CDR2 FQGTGA. This CDR3 is built from 16 residues. The V gene lost 5 bases and the J gene lost 2 bases, with 16 bases spanning the gap. The CDR3 region has the DNA TGTGCCAGCAGCCAATCGGGGTCAGGGGCTGGAAACACCATATATTTT. Its protein is CASSQSGSGAGNTIYF.

Only a few counts were recorded for this clone. The rearrangement joins TRBV19 to TRBJ2-2, with a possible D match to TRBD2 (6 bases). The CDR3 is 14 amino acids. Trimming took off 2 bases at V and 6 bases at J, with 10 bases between the two ends. Germline CDR1 and CDR2: LNHDA and SQIVND (reference sequence). The CDR3 loop reads CASSIQASAGELFF. DNA of the CDR3: TGTGCCAGTAGTATACAGGCTAGCGCCGGGGAGCTGTTTTTT.

V is TRBV7-3 and J is TRBJ1-3; no definite D call. The CDR3 spans 15 residues. Between the trimmed V and J ends, which lost 2 bases and 0 bases, there was a span of 8 bases. Germline CDR1 reads SGHTA; CDR2 reads FQGTGA. CDR3 amino acids: CASSLHGTSGNTIYF. DNA of the CDR3: TGTGCCAGCAGCTTACACGGAACCTCTGGAAACACCATATATTTT.

By sample share, this clone is medium-sized. V and J are TRBV2 and TRBJ1-5; possibly TRBD1 for D (6 bases). CDR1 is SNHLY, CDR2 FYNNEI, per germline. CDR3 length equals 11 residues. V lost 4 bases and J 11 bases, leaving 9 bases between the germline ends. CDR3 region: CASSARGTQHF. The DNA for the CDR3 is TGTGCCAGCAGTGCTAGGGGGACCCAGCATTTT.

The rearrangement uses TRBV5-1 and TRBJ2-5; D uncertain. The CDR3 runs 14 residues. V dropped 1 base and J dropped 5 bases, with 12 bases sitting between them. From germline, CDR1 is SGHRS and CDR2 YFSETQ. CDR3 residues: CASSLMGPAETQYF. The DNA for the CDR3 is TGCGCCAGCAGCTTGATGGGCCCCGCGGAGACCCAGTACTTC.